Sequencing of this TCR beta chain was carried out in a study of OX40 agonist ivuxolimab in advanced cancers. Repertoires were generated with immunoSEQ multiplex PCR, while TCRdb's copy carries only in-frame clones and drops some. Among fewer than 35,000 clones, around nine tenths were seen once, and the ten largest hold approximately 4.3%. Germline V CDR1 and CDR2: LNHNV, YYDKDF (reference sequence). Trimming took 5 bases from V and 0 from J, leaving 8 bases between them. The CDR3 totals 14 residues. This clone has only a few counts. The sequence derives from an adult with an advanced solid tumor such as melanoma, head and neck, liver or kidney cancer. The sample here was CD4+ or CD8+ T cells sorted from blood, taken in a trial of the OX40 agonist ivuxolimab. V gene TRBV15 combines with J gene TRBJ1-3; D not resolved. The CDR3 DNA reads as TGTGCCACCAGCGTTAGTCGCTCTGGAAACACCATATATTTT. This gives the protein CATSVSRSGNTIYF. Supplemented by reference TRBV15 and TRBJ1-3, the full variable domain reads DAMVIQNPRYQVTQFGKPVTLSCSQTLNHNVMYWYQQKSSQAPKLLFHYYDKDFNNEADTPDNFQSRRPNTSFCFLDIRSPGLGDTAMYLCATSVSRSGNTIYFGEGSWLTVV.